This T cell receptor (beta chain) was sequenced in a study of blood T cell repertoires in COVID-19 (dated by TCRdb to the early 2020s). Background for the entire study: Collaborator samples came from the United States, Italy and Spain and covered acute and convalescent phases of COVID-19. The repertoires were released in a freely available public database meant as a resource for research on the immune response to SARS-CoV-2. Samples were obtained from the ongoing ImmuneRACE study (first 160 participants) and from approximately 1,200 subjects provided by 6 global collaborators. The prospective study material was composed of cDNA or gDNA derived from T cells, B-cell-depleted T cells, or PBMCs. Where HLA class I and class II types were available, the types were taken from metadata supplied by the sample provider, not from assay-based typing. Nearly every sample came with metadata listing a de-identified subject ID, COVID-19 status, age in years and sex. Subjects who had been exposed to COVID-19, were actively infected with it, or had recovered from it provided the deeply sampled blood TCRbeta repertoires that made up the dataset. Results and caveats for the whole study, not just this receptor: The amount of clinical and demographic metadata varied by source and participant and was provided uncurated.

One collaborating source in Seattle enrolled patients during active infection and followed them longitudinally through the course of disease. Whole blood was collected in K2EDTA tubes by collaborating institutions according to the institutions' own protocols. For TCRbeta analysis, collaborators shipped samples as frozen whole blood, isolated PBMCs, or DNA extracted from either of those sample types. Concerning this clone: The antigen it binds to is not known. Base qualities are not recorded, but no much larger clone differs from it by a single base.

TCRbeta CDR3 regions were amplified from genomic DNA using the immunoSEQ Assay, a bias-controlled multiplex PCR. Turning to the authors' computational methods: The number of nucleated cells in each sample was estimated by amplification of reference gene primers within the assay. To quantify the absolute abundance of each unique TCRbeta CDR3 rearrangement, sequence reads were collapsed and filtered. For each sample, productive Simpson clonality was calculated as the square root of Simpson's diversity index over productive rearrangements. TCRdb took this table from immuneACCESS and kept in-frame rearrangements with V and J called. Such tables lack part of the clones; where checked against another copy, unresolved V genes explain under half of the gap, and the rest is unexplained. V and J calls and clone size are copied from that table; D and trimming were computed from the DNA. Here the sample has 250,000 to 400,000 clones; about 87% occur a single time. The leading ten clones occupy 1.5% to 2% of the sample.

Trimming accounts for 0 bases at V and 3 bases at J, while the number of junction bases matched to no gene is 8. From the germline V gene, CDR1 is LGHNA and CDR2 is YSLEER. The CDR3 measures 17 amino acids from cysteine to phenylalanine. Of all the DNA, just the CDR3 is kept, 51 bases in frame from base 1. This receptor chain uses TRBV4-3 and TRBJ2-7; TRBD2 matches 10 bases in the middle. Sequenced input: peripheral blood. This TCR derives from a woman aged 25-40 years with COVID-19, enrolled during active disease. Here the CDR3 is given as CASSQDSALAGVYEQYF. The DNA sequence is as follows: TGCGCCAGCAGCCAAGATTCGGCGCTAGCGGGAGTCTACGAGCAGTACTTC.